This is a list of T cell receptor beta chains from one sample in a study of vaccination effects on CD4 cells after COVID-19. Only in-frame clones appear in the TCRdb table, and some are missing; sequencing was by immunoSEQ multiplex PCR. The sample yields about 46,000 clones, roughly 74% seen once. These TCRs are of unknown antigen specificity. This specimen consisted of CD4+ T cells from PBMCs cultured without peptide, obtained before COVID-19 vaccination. These receptors originate from a human donor who had a prior SARS-CoV-2 infection. CDR3s include the opening cysteine and the closing phenylalanine or tryptophan. A D gene is named only where the DNA matches it firmly. Clone size, where shown, is once, few, many, or a class for clones that have expanded.

J,length,size,D,V,CDR3
TRBJ1-1,19,-,-,TRBV21-1,CASSKVRTGPLRGNTEAFF
TRBJ2-7,15,-,-,TRBV7-6,CASSPPQRQGGEQYF
TRBJ1-1,14,-,-,TRBV7-2,CASSKNRGNTEAFF
TRBJ2-3,15,-,-,TRBV7-2,CASSLVVDSPDTQYF
TRBJ2-3,22,-,-,TRBV21-1,CASSRDKPGVVAGREAVDTQYF
TRBJ1-2,14,-,-,TRBV15,CATSRDLLNYGYTF
TRBJ2-1,19,-,TRBD1,TRBV27,CASSLEPWTGGSSYNEQFF
TRBJ2-1,15,few,TRBD1,TRBV5-1,CASSLGRGHLGEQFF
TRBJ1-3,14,-,-,TRBV5-1,CASSLGQSGNTIYF
TRBJ1-1,14,-,-,TRBV7-2,CASSVAAGIVEAFF
TRBJ2-7,13,-,-,TRBV11-3,CASRKTAVYEQYF
TRBJ1-2,15,few,-,TRBV4-1,CASSQEINPYRGYTF
TRBJ2-7,15,few,-,TRBV6-5,CASSYLGRGLGVVYF
TRBJ2-7,13,-,TRBD2,TRBV12-3/TRBV12-4,CASTGTTSYEQYF
TRBJ1-2,21,-,-,TRBV9,CASSVASPRASADRDHYGYTF
TRBJ2-1,15,-,-,TRBV5-1,CASSLDRAELGEQFF
TRBJ2-2,15,once,TRBD2,TRBV2,CASSGLAGGYRELFF
TRBJ2-3,14,few,-,TRBV6-4,CASSDSDATDTQYF